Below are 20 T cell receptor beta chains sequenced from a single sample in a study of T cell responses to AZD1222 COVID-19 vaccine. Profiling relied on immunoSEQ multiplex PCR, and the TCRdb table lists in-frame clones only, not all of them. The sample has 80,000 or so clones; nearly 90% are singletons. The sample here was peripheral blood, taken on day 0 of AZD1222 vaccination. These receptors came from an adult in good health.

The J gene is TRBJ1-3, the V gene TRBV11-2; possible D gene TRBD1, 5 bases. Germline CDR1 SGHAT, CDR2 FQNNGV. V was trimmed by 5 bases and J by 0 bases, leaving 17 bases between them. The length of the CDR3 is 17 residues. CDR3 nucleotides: TGTGCCAGCAGCCCCAGGGAGGGCCTCCACTCTGGAAACACCATATATTTT. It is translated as CASSPREGLHSGNTIYF.

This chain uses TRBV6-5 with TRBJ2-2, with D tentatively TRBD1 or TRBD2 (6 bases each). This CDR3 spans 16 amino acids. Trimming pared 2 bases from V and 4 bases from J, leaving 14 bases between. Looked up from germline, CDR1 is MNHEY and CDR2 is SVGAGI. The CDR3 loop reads CASSYPMGGGTGELFF. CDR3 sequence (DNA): TGTGCCAGCAGTTACCCTATGGGGGGCGGCACCGGGGAGCTGTTTTTT.

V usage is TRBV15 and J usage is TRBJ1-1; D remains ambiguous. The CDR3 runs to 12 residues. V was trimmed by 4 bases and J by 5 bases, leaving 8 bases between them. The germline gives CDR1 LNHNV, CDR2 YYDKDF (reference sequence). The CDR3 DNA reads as TGTGCCACCAGCAAGATAGGAACTGAAGCTTTCTTT. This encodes CATSKIGTEAFF. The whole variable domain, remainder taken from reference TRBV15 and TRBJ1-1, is DAMVIQNPRYQVTQFGKPVTLSCSQTLNHNVMYWYQQKSSQAPKLLFHYYDKDFNNEADTPDNFQSRRPNTSFCFLDIRSPGLGDTAMYLCATSKIGTEAFFGQGTRLTVV.

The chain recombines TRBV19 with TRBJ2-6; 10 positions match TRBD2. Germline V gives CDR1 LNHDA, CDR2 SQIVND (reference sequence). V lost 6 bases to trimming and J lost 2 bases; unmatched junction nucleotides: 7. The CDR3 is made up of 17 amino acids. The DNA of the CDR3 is TGTGCCAGTAGGGGGCTAGCGGGAGTTCCTGGGGCCAACGTCCTGACTTTC. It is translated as CASRGLAGVPGANVLTF.

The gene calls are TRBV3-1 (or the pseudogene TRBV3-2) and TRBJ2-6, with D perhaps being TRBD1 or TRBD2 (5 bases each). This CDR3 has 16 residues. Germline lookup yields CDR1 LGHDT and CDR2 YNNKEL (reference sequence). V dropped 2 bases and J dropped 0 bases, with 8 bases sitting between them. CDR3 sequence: CASSQKGTSGANVLTF. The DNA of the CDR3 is TGTGCCAGCAGCCAAAAGGGGACCTCTGGGGCCAACGTCCTGACTTTC.

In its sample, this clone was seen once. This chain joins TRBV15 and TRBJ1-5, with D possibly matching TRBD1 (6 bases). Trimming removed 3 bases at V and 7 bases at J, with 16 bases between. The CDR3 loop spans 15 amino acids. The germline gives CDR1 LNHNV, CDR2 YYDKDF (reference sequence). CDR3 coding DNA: TGTGCCACCAGCAGTAGCACAGGGTTGAGACAGCCCCAGCATTTT. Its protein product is CATSSSTGLRQPQHF.

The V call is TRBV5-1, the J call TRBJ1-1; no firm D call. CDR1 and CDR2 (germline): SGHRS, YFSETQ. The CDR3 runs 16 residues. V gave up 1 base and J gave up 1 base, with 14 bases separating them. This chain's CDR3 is CASSLTTVPRNTEAFF. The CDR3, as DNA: TGCGCCAGCAGCTTGACGACGGTACCAAGGAACACTGAAGCTTTCTTT.

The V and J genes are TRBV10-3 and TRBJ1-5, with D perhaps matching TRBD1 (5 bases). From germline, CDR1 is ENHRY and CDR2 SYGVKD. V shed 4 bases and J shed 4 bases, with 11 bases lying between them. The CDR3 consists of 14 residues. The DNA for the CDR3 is TGTGCCATCAGTGCGGTAACAGGTAATCAGCCCCAGCATTTT. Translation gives CAISAVTGNQPQHF.

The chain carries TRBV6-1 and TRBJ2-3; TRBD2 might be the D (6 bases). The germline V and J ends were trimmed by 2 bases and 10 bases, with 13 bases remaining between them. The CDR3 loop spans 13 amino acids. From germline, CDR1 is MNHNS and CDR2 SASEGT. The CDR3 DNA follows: TGTGCCAGCAGTGAAAGGGTAGCGGCGGCGCAGTATTTT. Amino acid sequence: CASSERVAAAQYF.

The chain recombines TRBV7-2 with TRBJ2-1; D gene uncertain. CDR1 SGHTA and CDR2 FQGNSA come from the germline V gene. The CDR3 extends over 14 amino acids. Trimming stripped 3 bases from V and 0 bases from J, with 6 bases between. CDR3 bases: TGTGCCAGCAGCTTGACAAGCTCCTACAATGAGCAGTTCTTC. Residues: CASSLTSSYNEQFF.

The CDR3 region has the DNA TGCGCCAGCAGCTTGGGGACGGGCCACTATGGCTACACCTTC. Its translation: CASSLGTGHYGYTF. This chain connects TRBV5-1 to TRBJ1-2; unclear D gene. This CDR3 region has 14 residues. V was clipped by 0 bases and J by 3 bases, with 9 bases between them. Germline V gives CDR1 SGHRS, CDR2 YFSETQ.

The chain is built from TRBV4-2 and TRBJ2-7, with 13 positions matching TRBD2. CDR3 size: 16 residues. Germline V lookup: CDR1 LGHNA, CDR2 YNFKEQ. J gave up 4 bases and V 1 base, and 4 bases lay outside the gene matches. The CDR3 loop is CASSQAGLAGEYEQYF. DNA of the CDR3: TGTGCCAGCAGCCAAGCAGGACTAGCGGGAGAGTACGAGCAGTACTTC.

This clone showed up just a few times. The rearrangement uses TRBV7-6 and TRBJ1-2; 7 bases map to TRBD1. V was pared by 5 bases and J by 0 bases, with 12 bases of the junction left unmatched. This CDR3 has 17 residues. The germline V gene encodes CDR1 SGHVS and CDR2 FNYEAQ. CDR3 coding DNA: TGTGCCAGCAGCGAGGGGGCTGGGACAGTTACTAACTATGGCTACACCTTC. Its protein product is CASSEGAGTVTNYGYTF.

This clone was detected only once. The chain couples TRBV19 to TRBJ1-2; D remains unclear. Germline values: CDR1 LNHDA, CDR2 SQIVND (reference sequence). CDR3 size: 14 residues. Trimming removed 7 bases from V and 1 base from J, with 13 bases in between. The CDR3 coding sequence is TGTGCCAGTAATTATCCGGAAATTAACTATGGCTACACCTTC. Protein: CASNYPEINYGYTF.

Here the CDR3 DNA reads TGTGCCAGTAGTATAGATCTATTTCCCGTATCCGGGGCCAACGTCCTGACTTTC. Its protein product is CASSIDLFPVSGANVLTF. The chain uses TRBV19 and TRBJ2-6; D gene unclear. V was clipped by 0 bases and J by 4 bases, with 16 bases between them. CDR1 and CDR2 from the germline V gene are LNHDA and SQIVND (reference sequence). The CDR3 extends over 18 amino acids.

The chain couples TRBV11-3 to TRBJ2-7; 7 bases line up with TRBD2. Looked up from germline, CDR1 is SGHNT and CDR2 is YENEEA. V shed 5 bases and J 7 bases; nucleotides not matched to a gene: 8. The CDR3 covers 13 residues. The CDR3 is CASSLGEGREQYF. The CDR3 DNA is TGTGCCAGCAGCCTGGGGGAGGGGAGAGAGCAGTACTTC.

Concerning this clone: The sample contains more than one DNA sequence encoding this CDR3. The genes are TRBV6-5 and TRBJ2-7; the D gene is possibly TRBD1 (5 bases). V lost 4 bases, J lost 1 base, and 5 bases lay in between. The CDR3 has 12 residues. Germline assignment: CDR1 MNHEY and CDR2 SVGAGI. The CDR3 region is CASSSGSYEQYF. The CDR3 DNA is TGTGCCAGCAGTTCAGGGTCCTACGAGCAGTACTTC.

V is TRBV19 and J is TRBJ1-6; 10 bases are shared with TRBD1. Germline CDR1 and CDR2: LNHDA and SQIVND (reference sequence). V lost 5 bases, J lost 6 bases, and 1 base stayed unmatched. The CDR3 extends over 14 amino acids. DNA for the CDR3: TGTGCCAGTAGTGGACAGGGGGGTAATTCACCCCTCCACTTT. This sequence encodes CASSGQGGNSPLHF.

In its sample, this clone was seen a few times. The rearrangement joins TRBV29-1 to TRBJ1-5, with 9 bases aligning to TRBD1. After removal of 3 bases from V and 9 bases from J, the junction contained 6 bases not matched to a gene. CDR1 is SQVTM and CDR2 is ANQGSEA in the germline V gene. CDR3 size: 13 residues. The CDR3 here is CSVEEGQGTPQHF. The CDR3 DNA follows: TGCAGCGTTGAGGAGGGACAGGGTACGCCCCAGCATTTT.

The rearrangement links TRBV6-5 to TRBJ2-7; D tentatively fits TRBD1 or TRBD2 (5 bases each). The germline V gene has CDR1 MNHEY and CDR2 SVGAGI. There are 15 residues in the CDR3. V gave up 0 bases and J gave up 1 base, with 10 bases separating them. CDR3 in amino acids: CASSYSTGTSYEQYF. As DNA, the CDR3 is TGTGCCAGCAGTTACTCGACCGGGACGTCCTACGAGCAGTACTTC.